These T cell receptor beta chains were read from a single sample in a study of cytomegalovirus exposure and HLA in healthy donors. Only in-frame clones appear in the TCRdb table, and some are missing; sequencing was by immunoSEQ multiplex PCR. The table has 52,000 or so clones, 85% to 90% seen once. The sequenced sample was PBMCs. Receptors were obtained from a woman aged 18-30 years in good health and CMV-seronegative. The CDR3 runs from the conserved cysteine through the conserved F or W.

V gene | CDR3 protein
TRBV2 | CASSGGRQGGYEQYF
TRBV30 | CACRNTGELFF
TRBV28 | CASSLARDSSGNTIYF
TRBV5-8 | CASSFGGITDTQYF
TRBV19 | CAAGQGRNTGELFF
TRBV30 | CAATGGYEQYF
TRBV7-6 | CASSASGTSSEAFF
TRBV6-5 | CASSLTGGTEAFF
TRBV19 | CASSRHGQETQYF
TRBV27 | CASSSTGFGYTF
TRBV30 | CAWTWTGQDGYTF
TRBV9 | CASSVGPILAGARGGELFF
TRBV2 | CASSADREGQPQHF
TRBV27 | CASSLSAGTGTTGELFF
TRBV28 | CASGREGRNEQFF
TRBV29-1 | CSVVEVVEYF
TRBV7-2 | CASSLVLGEQFF
TRBV19 | CASTPGQWATDTQYF
TRBV2 | CASSVSGSGFDEQFF
TRBV6-5 | CASTRAGSTYEQYF
TRBV2 | CASSDAVGSVGGNEQFF
TRBV19 | CASSIGRLAGYEQYF
TRBV10-3 | CAISESRLADYNEQFF
TRBV30 | CAWSAGMGGQPQHF
TRBV7-2 | CASSHERINTEAFF
TRBV9 | CASSAPPGSYNEQFF
TRBV6-5 | CASRGRSGVYNEQFF
TRBV7-7 | CASSRTGGDTQYF
TRBV5-6 | CASSLRQSYEKLFF
TRBV19 | CASSMTGNTEAFF
TRBV9 | CASSASGTPGVEQYF
TRBV5-1 | CASSRTLLRTGDYGYTF
TRBV4-2 | CASSRGNRGVETQYF
TRBV25-1 | CASSAGQGNEKLFF
TRBV9 | CASSNPKGATNTGELFF
TRBV19 | CACGTSTGELFF
TRBV7-2 | CASSLASGANEKLFF
TRBV7-9 | CASSLWSDRGDGYTF
TRBV27 | CASSLSYGASYEQYF